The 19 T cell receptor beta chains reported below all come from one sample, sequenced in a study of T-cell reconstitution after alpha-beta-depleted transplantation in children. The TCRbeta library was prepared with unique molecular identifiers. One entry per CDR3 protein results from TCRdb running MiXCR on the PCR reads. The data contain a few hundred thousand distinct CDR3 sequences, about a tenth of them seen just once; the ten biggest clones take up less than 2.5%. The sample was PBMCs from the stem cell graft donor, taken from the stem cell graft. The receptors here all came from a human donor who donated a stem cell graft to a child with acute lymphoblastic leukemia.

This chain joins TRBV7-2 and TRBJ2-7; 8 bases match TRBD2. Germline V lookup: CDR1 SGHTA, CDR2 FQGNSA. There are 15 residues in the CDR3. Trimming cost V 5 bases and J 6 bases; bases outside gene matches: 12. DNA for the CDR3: TGTGCCAGCAGCGCGACGGGGGGGGCTTCGGGCGAGCAGTACTTC. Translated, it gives CASSATGGASGEQYF.

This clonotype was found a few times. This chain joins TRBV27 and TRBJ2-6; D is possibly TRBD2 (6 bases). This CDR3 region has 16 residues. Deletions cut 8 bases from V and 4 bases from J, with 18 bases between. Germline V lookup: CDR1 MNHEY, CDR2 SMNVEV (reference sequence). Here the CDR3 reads CASSRDSSLGANVLTF. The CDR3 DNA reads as TGTGCCAGCTCCCGGGACTCCTCTCTGGGGGCCAACGTCCTGACTTTC.

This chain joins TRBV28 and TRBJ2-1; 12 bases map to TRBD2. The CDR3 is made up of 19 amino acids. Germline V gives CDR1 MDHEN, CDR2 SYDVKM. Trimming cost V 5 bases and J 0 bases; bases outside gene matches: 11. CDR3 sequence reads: CASSPGLAGYSSSYNEQFF. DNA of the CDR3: TGTGCCAGCAGTCCGGGACTAGCGGGTTATTCTAGCTCCTACAATGAGCAGTTCTTC.

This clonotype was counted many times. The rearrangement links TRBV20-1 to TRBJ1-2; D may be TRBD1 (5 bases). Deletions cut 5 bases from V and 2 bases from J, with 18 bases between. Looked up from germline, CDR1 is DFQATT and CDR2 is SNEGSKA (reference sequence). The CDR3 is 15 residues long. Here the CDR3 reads CSAEPPGRENYGYTF. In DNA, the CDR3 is TGCAGTGCTGAACCGCCGGGACGAGAGAACTATGGCTACACCTTC.

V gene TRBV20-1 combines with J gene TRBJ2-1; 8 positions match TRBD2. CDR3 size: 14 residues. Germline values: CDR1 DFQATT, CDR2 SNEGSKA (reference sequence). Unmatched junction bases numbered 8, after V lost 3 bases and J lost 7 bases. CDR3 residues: CSARRGRLLNEQFF. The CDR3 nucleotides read TGCAGTGCTAGGCGCGGGAGGCTGTTGAATGAGCAGTTCTTC.

CDR3 DNA: TGTGCCACCAGCAGAGACCTGGGACCGCGGGCTTTCTTT. Translating it yields CATSRDLGPRAFF. The V and J genes are TRBV15 and TRBJ1-1, with a weak D call TRBD1 (5 bases). The germline V gene encodes CDR1 LNHNV and CDR2 YYDKDF (reference sequence). This CDR3 region has 13 residues. The ends were cut back, 0 bases at V and 11 bases at J, with 13 bases in the middle.

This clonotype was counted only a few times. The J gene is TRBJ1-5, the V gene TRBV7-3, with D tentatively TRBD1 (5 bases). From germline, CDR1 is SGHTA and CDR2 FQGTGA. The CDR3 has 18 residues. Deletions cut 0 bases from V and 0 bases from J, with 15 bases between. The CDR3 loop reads CASSLTSSGYYSNQPQHF. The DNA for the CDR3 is TGTGCCAGCAGCTTAACTTCTTCAGGGTATTATAGCAATCAGCCCCAGCATTTT.

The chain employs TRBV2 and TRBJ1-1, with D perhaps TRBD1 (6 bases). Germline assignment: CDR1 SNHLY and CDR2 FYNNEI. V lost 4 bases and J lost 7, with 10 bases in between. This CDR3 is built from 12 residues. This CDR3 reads CASSVQGGEAFF. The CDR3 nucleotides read TGTGCCAGCAGTGTACAGGGCGGTGAAGCTTTCTTT.

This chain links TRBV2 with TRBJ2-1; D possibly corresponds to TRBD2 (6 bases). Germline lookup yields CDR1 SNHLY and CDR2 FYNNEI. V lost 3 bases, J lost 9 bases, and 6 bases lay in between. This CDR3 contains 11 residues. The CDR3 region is CASSDGGEQFF. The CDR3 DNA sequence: TGTGCCAGCAGTGACGGGGGTGAGCAGTTCTTC.

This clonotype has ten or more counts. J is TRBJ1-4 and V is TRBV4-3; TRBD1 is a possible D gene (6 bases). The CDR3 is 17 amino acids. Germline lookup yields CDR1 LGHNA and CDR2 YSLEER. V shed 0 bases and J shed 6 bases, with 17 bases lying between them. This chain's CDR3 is CASSQDTFGGSDEKLFF. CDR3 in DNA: TGCGCCAGCAGCCAAGACACCTTTGGGGGCTCGGATGAAAAACTGTTTTTT.

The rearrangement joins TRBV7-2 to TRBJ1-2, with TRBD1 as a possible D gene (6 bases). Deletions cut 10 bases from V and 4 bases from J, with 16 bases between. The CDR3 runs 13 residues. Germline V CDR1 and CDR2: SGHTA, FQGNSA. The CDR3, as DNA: TGTGCCATATCGGCGGGGGGCGTCTATGGCTACACCTTC. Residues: CAISAGGVYGYTF.

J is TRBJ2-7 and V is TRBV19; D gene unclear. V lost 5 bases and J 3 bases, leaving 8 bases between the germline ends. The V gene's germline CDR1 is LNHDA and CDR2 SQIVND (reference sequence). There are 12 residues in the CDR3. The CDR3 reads CASSDGVYEQYF. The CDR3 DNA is TGTGCCAGTAGTGACGGAGTCTACGAGCAGTACTTC.

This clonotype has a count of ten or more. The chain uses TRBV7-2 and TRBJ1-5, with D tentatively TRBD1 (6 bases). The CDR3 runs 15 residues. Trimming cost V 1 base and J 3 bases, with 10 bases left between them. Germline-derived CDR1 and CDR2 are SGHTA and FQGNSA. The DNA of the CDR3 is TGTGCCAGCAGCTTAGACGGGGGGCTCAATCAGCCCCAGCATTTT. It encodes CASSLDGGLNQPQHF.

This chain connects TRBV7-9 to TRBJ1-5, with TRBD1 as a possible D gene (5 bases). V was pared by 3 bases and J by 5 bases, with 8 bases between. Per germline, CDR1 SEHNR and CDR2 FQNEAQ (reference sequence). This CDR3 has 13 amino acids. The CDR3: CASSFGAYQPQHF. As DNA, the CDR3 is TGTGCCAGCAGCTTCGGGGCATATCAGCCCCAGCATTTT.

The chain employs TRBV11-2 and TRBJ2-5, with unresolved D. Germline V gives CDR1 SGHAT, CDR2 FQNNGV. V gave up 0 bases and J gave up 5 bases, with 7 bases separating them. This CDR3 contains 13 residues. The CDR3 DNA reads TGTGCCAGCAGCTTAGATCTTAAGGAGACCCAGTACTTC. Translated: CASSLDLKETQYF.

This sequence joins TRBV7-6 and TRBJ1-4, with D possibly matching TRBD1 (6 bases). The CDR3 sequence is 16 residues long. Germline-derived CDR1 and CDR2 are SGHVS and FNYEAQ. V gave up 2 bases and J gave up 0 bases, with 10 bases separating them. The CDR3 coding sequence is TGTGCCAGCAGCTTACTGAGGACAGCAACTAATGAAAAACTGTTTTTT. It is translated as CASSLLRTATNEKLFF.

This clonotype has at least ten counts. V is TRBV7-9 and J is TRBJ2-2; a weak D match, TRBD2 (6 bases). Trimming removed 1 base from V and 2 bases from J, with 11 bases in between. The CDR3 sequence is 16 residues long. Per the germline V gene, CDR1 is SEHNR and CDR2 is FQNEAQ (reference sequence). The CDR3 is CASSLGASENTGELFF. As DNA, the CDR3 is TGTGCCAGCAGCTTAGGGGCTAGCGAAAACACCGGGGAGCTGTTTTTT.

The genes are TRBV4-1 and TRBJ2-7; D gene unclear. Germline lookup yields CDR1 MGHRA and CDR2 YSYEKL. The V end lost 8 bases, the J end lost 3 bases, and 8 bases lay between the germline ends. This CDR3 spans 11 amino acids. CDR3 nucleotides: TGCGCCAGCGGTACCTTCTACGAGCAGTACTTC. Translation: CASGTFYEQYF.

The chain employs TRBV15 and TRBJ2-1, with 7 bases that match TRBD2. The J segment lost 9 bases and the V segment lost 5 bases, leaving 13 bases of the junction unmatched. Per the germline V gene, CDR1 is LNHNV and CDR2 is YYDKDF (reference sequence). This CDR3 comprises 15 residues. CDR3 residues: CATSGSGGRSSEQFF. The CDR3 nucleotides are TGTGCCACCAGCGGCTCGGGCGGGAGAAGTAGTGAGCAGTTCTTC.